These 29 T cell receptor beta chains came from one sample sequenced in a study of T cells in Graves' hyperthyroidism and ophthalmopathy. Amplification targeted TCR beta CDR3 regions from RNA transcripts. Using the HTBI primer set, a first-round RT-PCR was run on the TCR CDR3. TCRdb processed the multiplex PCR reads anew with MiXCR; each CDR3 protein has one entry. The sample records 700,000 or so distinct CDR3 sequences, roughly 14% being singletons. The sample consisted of blood. The origin of the receptors is a woman aged 45-65 years with Graves' ophthalmopathy.

This clonotype was observed many times. The chain employs TRBV27 and TRBJ1-5; 9 bases match TRBD1. The CDR3 is 15 residues long. Trimming cost V 3 bases and J 3 bases; bases outside gene matches: 3. Germline lookup yields CDR1 MNHEY and CDR2 SMNVEV (reference sequence). This CDR3 is CASSLTGGNNQPQHF. DNA for the CDR3: TGTGCCAGCAGTTTGACAGGGGGTAACAATCAGCCCCAGCATTTT.

Only one count was recorded for this clonotype. The gene calls are TRBV12-3 or TRBV12-4 and TRBJ2-4; either TRBD1 or TRBD2 may supply D (6 bases each). V dropped 2 bases and J dropped 8 bases, with 16 bases sitting between them. The CDR3 loop spans 15 amino acids. The CDR3 is CASSLFGRRGDIQYF. The CDR3 region has the DNA TGTGCCAGCAGTTTATTTGGCAGGAGGGGGGACATTCAGTACTTC.

This clonotype was seen ten or more times. The chain links TRBV6-2 or TRBV6-3 to TRBJ2-1; unclear D gene. CDR3 length: 16 amino acids. Germline loops: CDR1 MNHEY, CDR2 SVGEGT. Trimming removed 7 bases at V and 0 bases at J, with 16 bases between. The CDR3 nucleotides read TGTGCCAGCACCCCTATCATCCGAAGCTCCTACAATGAGCAGTTCTTC. Its protein product is CASTPIIRSSYNEQFF.

Points on this clonotype: Mismatch with germline at one junction end may stem from a read error. The chain has TRBV7-2 and TRBJ2-5; TRBD2 matches 7 bases. From germline, CDR1 is SGHTA and CDR2 FQGNSA. This CDR3 contains 15 residues. The CDR3 region is CANSLSRVGGETQYF. In DNA, the CDR3 is TGTGCCAACAGCTTAAGTCGGGTGGGAGGGGAGACCCAGTACTTC.

This clonotype has a single count. In DNA form, the CDR3 reads TGTGCCAGCAGTTCGGCGCGGGAGCAGTTCTTC. Translating it yields CASSSAREQFF. V is TRBV12-3 or TRBV12-4 and J is TRBJ2-1, with D unresolved. This CDR3 has 11 residues. The germline V and J ends were trimmed by 4 bases and 10 bases, with 8 bases remaining between them.

This clonotype was recorded many times. This sequence joins TRBV28 and TRBJ2-7; a possible D gene is TRBD1 (5 bases). Trimming stripped 8 bases from V and 3 bases from J, with 14 bases between. The germline CDR1 and CDR2 sequences are MDHEN and SYDVKM. This CDR3 region has 13 residues. CDR3 in DNA: TGTGCCAGCTGGCCAGGACAATTCTACGAGCAGTACTTC. Translated: CASWPGQFYEQYF.

This clonotype was found many times. This sequence joins TRBV18 and TRBJ1-1; D is unclear. The germline CDR1 and CDR2 sequences are KGHSH and LQKENI. V was shortened by 2 bases and J by 1 base, with 8 bases between the two germline ends. CDR3 length: 14 amino acids. The CDR3 reads CASSPDMANTEAFF. CDR3 bases: TGTGCCAGCTCACCAGACATGGCGAACACTGAAGCTTTCTTT.

This clonotype was picked up a small number of times. The V gene is TRBV9, the J gene TRBJ2-2, with unresolved D. Trimming left V 3 bases short and J 6 bases short, with 12 bases between. CDR1 is SGDLS, CDR2 YYNGEE, per germline. The CDR3 is 14 residues long. The CDR3 sequence is CASSAPLESGELFF. DNA for the CDR3: TGTGCCAGCAGCGCGCCCCTAGAATCCGGGGAGCTGTTTTTT.

The J gene is TRBJ1-4, the V gene TRBV9; 7 nucleotides align to TRBD1. In germline, CDR1 is SGDLS, CDR2 YYNGEE. The CDR3 totals 14 residues. With 2 bases clipped from V and 6 bases from J, the junction kept 4 bases outside the gene matches. The CDR3 loop is CASSVRQGDEKLFF. The CDR3 DNA reads as TGTGCCAGCAGCGTCCGGCAGGGGGATGAAAAACTGTTTTTT.

This clonotype has at least ten counts. CDR3 loop: CSARDRRKGFSNQPQHF. The CDR3 nucleotides read TGCAGTGCTAGAGATCGAAGGAAGGGGTTTAGCAATCAGCCCCAGCATTTT. The chain has TRBV20-1 and TRBJ1-5, with TRBD1 as a possible D gene (5 bases). The CDR3 loop spans 17 amino acids. Germline CDR1 reads DFQATT; CDR2 reads SNEGSKA (reference sequence). Trimming stripped 0 bases from V and 0 bases from J, with 15 bases between.

This clonotype was counted many times. The rearrangement uses TRBV24-1 and TRBJ1-1; a weak D match, TRBD1 (5 bases). Trimming took off 4 bases at V and 1 base at J, with 12 bases between the two ends. Germline values: CDR1 KGHDR, CDR2 SFDVKD. CDR3 length: 15 residues. This CDR3 is CATSDTGLQNTEAFF. In nucleotides, the CDR3 is TGTGCCACCAGTGACACGGGACTCCAGAACACTGAAGCTTTCTTT.

This clonotype has at least ten counts. V usage is TRBV28 and J usage is TRBJ1-5; D may be TRBD1 (6 bases). CDR1 and CDR2 from the germline V gene are MDHEN and SYDVKM. The germline V and J ends were trimmed by 0 bases and 3 bases, with 9 bases remaining between them. The CDR3 sequence is 15 residues long. The CDR3 spells CASSLWAGANQPQHF. The CDR3 nucleotides read TGTGCCAGCAGTTTATGGGCAGGGGCCAATCAGCCCCAGCATTTT.

The CDR3 nucleotides are TGTGCCAGCAGCCCCGGGACTAGCGGGACGACGTGGGGAGATACGCAGTATTTT. Translated: CASSPGTSGTTWGDTQYF. The V call is TRBV7-3, the J call TRBJ2-3; 13 bases are shared with TRBD2. V was pared by 5 bases and J by 5 bases, with 13 bases of the junction left unmatched. CDR1 is SGHTA and CDR2 is FQGTGA in the germline V gene. The CDR3 contains 18 residues.

This clonotype was counted ten times or more. The V call is TRBV20-1, the J call TRBJ2-1, with 8 bases identical to TRBD2. The CDR3 extends over 17 amino acids. The V segment lost 0 bases and the J segment 4 bases; nucleotides outside the gene matches: 11. CDR1 and CDR2 from the germline V gene are DFQATT and SNEGSKA (reference sequence). The CDR3 here is CSAREGAPSGRYNEQFF. CDR3 DNA sequence: TGCAGTGCTAGAGAAGGAGCCCCGAGCGGGAGATACAATGAGCAGTTCTTC.

Ten or more counts support this clonotype. V usage is TRBV6-1 and J usage is TRBJ2-7; D possibly corresponds to TRBD2 (6 bases). Per germline, CDR1 MNHNS and CDR2 SASEGT. V was cut by 11 bases and J by 3 bases, with 11 bases left in between. The CDR3 loop spans 11 amino acids. The CDR3 DNA sequence: TGTGCCGCTGGAGGGATCTACGAGCAGTACTTC. Protein: CAAGGIYEQYF.

The chain employs TRBV5-1 and TRBJ2-2; tentatively, D is TRBD1 (5 bases). The CDR3 totals 16 residues. With 0 bases removed from V and 2 bases from J, the gap between germline ends came to 11 bases. Germline CDR1 is SGHRS and CDR2 is YFSETQ. CDR3 residues: CASSLETQGNTGELFF. The CDR3 DNA reads as TGCGCCAGCAGCTTGGAAACCCAGGGTAACACCGGGGAGCTGTTTTTT. The full variable domain, its missing parts supplied by reference TRBV5-1 and TRBJ2-2, is KAGVTQTPRYLIKTRGQQVTLSCSPISGHRSVSWYQQTPGQGLQFLFEYFSETQRNKGNFPGRFSGRQFSNSRSEMNVSTLELGDSALYLCASSLETQGNTGELFFGEGSRLTVL.

The CDR3 nucleotides are TGTGCCACCAGTGATTTGATCCCTGGGGGCACAGATACGCAGTATTTT. Encoded protein: CATSDLIPGGTDTQYF. The chain employs TRBV24-1 and TRBJ2-3; no clear D gene. V lost 0 bases to trimming and J lost 1 base, with 10 bases between them. This CDR3 comprises 16 residues. From germline, CDR1 is KGHDR and CDR2 SFDVKD.

The chain combines TRBV5-6 with TRBJ2-1; D is undetermined. The CDR3 loop spans 15 amino acids. Per germline, CDR1 SGHDT and CDR2 YYEEEE. With 0 bases removed from V and 1 base from J, the gap between germline ends came to 8 bases. The CDR3 loop is CASSLDLVSYNEQFF. The CDR3 coding sequence is TGTGCCAGCAGCTTGGATCTAGTTTCCTACAATGAGCAGTTCTTC.

This clonotype has at least ten counts. J is TRBJ1-1 and V is TRBV27, with 7 bases identical to TRBD1. Trimming took 1 base from V and 4 from J; bases not matched to a gene: 9. From germline, CDR1 is MNHEY and CDR2 SMNVEV (reference sequence). This CDR3 spans 16 amino acids. CDR3 amino acids: CASSLYPGTDGTEAFF. CDR3 DNA: TGTGCCAGCAGTTTATATCCTGGGACAGACGGCACTGAAGCTTTCTTT.

This clonotype was found many times. The J gene is TRBJ1-1, the V gene TRBV7-3; D is undetermined. The V gene lost 0 bases and the J gene lost 2 bases, with 7 bases spanning the gap. The CDR3 covers 14 residues. Germline CDR1 SGHTA, CDR2 FQGTGA. Here the CDR3 reads CASSLTSRNTEAFF. CDR3 nucleotide sequence: TGTGCCAGCAGCTTAACTTCTCGAAACACTGAAGCTTTCTTT. Looking up the rest from reference TRBV7-3 and TRBJ1-1 gives the full variable domain: GAGVSQTPSNKVTEKGKYVELRCDPISGHTALYWYRQSLGQGPEFLIYFQGTGAADDSGLPNDRFFAVRPEGSVSTLKIQRTERGDSAVYLCASSLTSRNTEAFFGQGTRLTVV.

This clonotype has ten or more counts. The CDR3 spells CASSPATSFGSEQYF. The CDR3 nucleotides are TGTGCCAGCTCACCTGCGACAAGCTTCGGCAGCGAGCAGTACTTC. The chain links TRBV18 to TRBJ2-7; no clear D gene. CDR1 is KGHSH, CDR2 LQKENI, per germline. This CDR3 is 15 amino acids long. Trimming removed 3 bases at V and 6 bases at J, with 18 bases between.

This clonotype was counted at least ten times. The V gene is TRBV5-1, the J gene TRBJ2-1; perhaps TRBD2 as D (5 bases). V was shortened by 2 bases and J by 0 bases, with 12 bases between the two germline ends. Per germline, CDR1 SGHRS and CDR2 YFSETQ. The length of the CDR3 is 16 residues. This CDR3 is CASSLKGDLSYNEQFF. DNA of the CDR3: TGCGCCAGCAGCTTAAAGGGAGATCTCTCCTACAATGAGCAGTTCTTC.

The chain links TRBV11-2 to TRBJ2-7; 13 positions agree with TRBD2. The V and J ends lost 5 bases and 5 bases, in that order; junction bases with no gene match: 9. This CDR3 has 16 residues. The germline gives CDR1 SGHAT, CDR2 FQNNGV. CDR3 DNA: TGTGCCAGCAGCGCTAGACTAGCGGGAGGAGTGAACGAGCAGTACTTC. It yields the protein CASSARLAGGVNEQYF. The entire variable domain, with the rest obtained from reference TRBV11-2 and TRBJ2-7, is as follows: EAGVAQSPRYKIIEKRQSVAFWCNPISGHATLYWYQQILGQGPKLLIQFQNNGVVDDSQLPKDRFSAERLKGVDSTLKIQPAKLEDSAVYLCASSARLAGGVNEQYFGPGTRLTVT.

This clonotype was observed many times. The chain carries TRBV20-1 and TRBJ1-2, with D perhaps matching TRBD1 (6 bases). CDR1 is DFQATT, CDR2 SNEGSKA, per germline (reference sequence). CDR3 length: 16 amino acids. The CDR3 DNA reads as TGCAGCACATACATTACAGGGAGAGATTTAATCTATGGCTACACCTTC. It is translated as CSTYITGRDLIYGYTF.

The rearrangement joins TRBV20-1 to TRBJ2-7; D unclear. The CDR3 spans 16 residues. Trimming took 0 bases from V and 4 from J, leaving 19 bases between them. Germline lookup yields CDR1 DFQATT and CDR2 SNEGSKA (reference sequence). The CDR3 DNA reads as TGCAGTGCTAGAGATGCGTCAAAGGGTTTTTTATACGAGCAGTACTTC. It specifies CSARDASKGFLYEQYF.

In this sample, this clonotype turned up a few times. An end of the junction differs from the germline gene, which may be a read error. The chain combines TRBV19 with TRBJ1-1; D might be TRBD1 (5 bases). CDR3 length: 14 amino acids. Looked up from germline, CDR1 is LNHDA and CDR2 is SQIVND (reference sequence). The CDR3 coding sequence is TGTGCCAGTAGCCCAGGGTTAAGAAACACTGGAGCTTTCTTT. It specifies CASSPGLRNTGAFF.

This clonotype was counted ten times or more. The chain combines TRBV7-8 with TRBJ2-3, with D possibly called TRBD1 or TRBD2 (5 bases each). Trimming left V 5 bases short and J 4 bases short, with 13 bases between. This CDR3 region has 14 residues. Germline CDR1 reads SGHVS; CDR2 reads FQNEAQ. In DNA, the CDR3 is TGTGCCAGCAGCAGGGACCCCCGGGCAGATACGCAGTATTTT. Amino acid sequence: CASSRDPRADTQYF. Combining the CDR3 with reference TRBV7-8 and TRBJ2-3 gives the whole variable domain GAGVSQSPRYKVAKRGQDVALRCDPISGHVSLFWYQQALGQGPEFLTYFQNEAQLDKSGLPSDRFFAERPEGSVSTLKIQRTQQEDSAVYLCASSRDPRADTQYFGPGTRLTVL.

The table lists this clonotype with many counts. The chain uses TRBV7-9 and TRBJ2-5, with D possibly being TRBD2 (6 bases). Trimming shortened V by 5 bases and J by 5 bases, and 21 bases separated the two germline ends. The CDR3 has 16 amino acids. Germline loops: CDR1 SEHNR, CDR2 FQNEAQ (reference sequence). CDR3 loop: CASSPLFGRGGETQYF. Written as DNA, the CDR3 is TGTGCCAGCAGCCCACTTTTTGGGAGAGGAGGGGAGACCCAGTACTTC.

This clonotype was recorded at least ten times. The V call is TRBV7-2, the J call TRBJ1-5; tentatively, D is TRBD1 (5 bases). Germline lookup yields CDR1 SGHTA and CDR2 FQGNSA. Trimming pared 2 bases from V and 7 bases from J, leaving 15 bases between. The CDR3 is 15 amino acids. For the CDR3, the DNA is TGTGCCAGCAGCTTAAGAGGGGAGGCAGGGCAGCCCCAGCATTTT. Its translation is CASSLRGEAGQPQHF.